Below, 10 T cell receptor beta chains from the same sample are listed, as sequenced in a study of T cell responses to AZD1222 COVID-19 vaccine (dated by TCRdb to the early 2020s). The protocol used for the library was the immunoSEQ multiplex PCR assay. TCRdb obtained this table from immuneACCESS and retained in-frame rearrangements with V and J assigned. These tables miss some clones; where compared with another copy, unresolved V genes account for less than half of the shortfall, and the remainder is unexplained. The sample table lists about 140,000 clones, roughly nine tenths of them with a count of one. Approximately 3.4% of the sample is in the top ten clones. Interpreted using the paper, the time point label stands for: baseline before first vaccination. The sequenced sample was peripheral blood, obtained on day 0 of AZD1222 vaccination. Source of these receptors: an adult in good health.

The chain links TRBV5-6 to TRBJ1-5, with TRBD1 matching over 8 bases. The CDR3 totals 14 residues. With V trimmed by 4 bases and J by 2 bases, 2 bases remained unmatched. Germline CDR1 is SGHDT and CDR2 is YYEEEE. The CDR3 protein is CASSKTGGNQPQHF. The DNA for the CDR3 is TGTGCCAGCAGCAAGACAGGGGGCAATCAGCCCCAGCATTTT.

The CDR3 region has the DNA TGTGCCAGCAGCAATGGACAGGGGGCGCACTACGAGCAGTACTTC. This codes for CASSNGQGAHYEQYF. The genes are TRBV21-1 and TRBJ2-7; the listed D gene, TRBD1, was not tested against the DNA. TRBV21-1 is termed a pseudogene. There are 15 residues in the CDR3.

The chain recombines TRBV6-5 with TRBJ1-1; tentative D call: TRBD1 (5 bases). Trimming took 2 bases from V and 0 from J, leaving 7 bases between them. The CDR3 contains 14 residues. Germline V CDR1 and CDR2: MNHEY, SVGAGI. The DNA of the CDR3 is TGTGCCAGCAGTTACCTGGGGCTGAACACTGAAGCTTTCTTT. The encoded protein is CASSYLGLNTEAFF.

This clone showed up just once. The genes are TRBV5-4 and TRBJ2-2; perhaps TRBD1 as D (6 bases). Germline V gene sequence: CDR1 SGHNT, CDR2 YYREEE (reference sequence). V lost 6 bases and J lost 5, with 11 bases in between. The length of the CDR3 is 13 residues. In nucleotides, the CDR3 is TGTGCCAGCACCCCGACAGGTACCGGGGAGCTGTTTTTT. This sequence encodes CASTPTGTGELFF.

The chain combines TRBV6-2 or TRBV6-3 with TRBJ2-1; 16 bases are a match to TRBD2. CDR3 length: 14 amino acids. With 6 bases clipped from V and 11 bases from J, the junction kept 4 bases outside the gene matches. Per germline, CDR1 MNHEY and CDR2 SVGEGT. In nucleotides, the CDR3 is TGTGCCAGCAGCCCGGGACTAGCGGGAGGGAAGCAGTTCTTC. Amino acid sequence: CASSPGLAGGKQFF.

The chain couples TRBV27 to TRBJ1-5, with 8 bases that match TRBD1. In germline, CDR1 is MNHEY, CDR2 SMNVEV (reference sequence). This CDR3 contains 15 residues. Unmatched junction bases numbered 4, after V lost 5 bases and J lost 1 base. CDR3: CASSPTGVSNQPQHF. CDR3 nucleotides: TGTGCCAGCAGTCCGACAGGGGTAAGCAATCAGCCCCAGCATTTT.

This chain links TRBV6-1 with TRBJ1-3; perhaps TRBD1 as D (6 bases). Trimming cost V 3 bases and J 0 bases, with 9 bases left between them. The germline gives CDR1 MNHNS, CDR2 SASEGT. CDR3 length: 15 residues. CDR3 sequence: CASSDGGYSGNTIYF. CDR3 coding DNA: TGTGCCAGCAGTGACGGGGGCTACTCTGGAAACACCATATATTTT.

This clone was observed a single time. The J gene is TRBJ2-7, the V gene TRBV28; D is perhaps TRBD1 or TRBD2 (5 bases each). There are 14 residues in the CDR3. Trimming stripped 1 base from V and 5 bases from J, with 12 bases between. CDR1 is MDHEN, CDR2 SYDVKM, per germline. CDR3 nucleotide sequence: TGTGCCAGCAGTTTATCTGGGGGTGTGAACGAGCAGTACTTC. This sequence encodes CASSLSGGVNEQYF.

CDR3 sequence reads: CASSQGASTNEKLFF. As DNA, the CDR3 is TGCGCCAGCAGCCAAGGCGCGTCAACTAATGAAAAACTGTTTTTT. This chain uses TRBV4-1 with TRBJ1-4; D unresolved. The CDR3 spans 15 residues. The ends were cut back, 1 base at V and 0 bases at J, with 6 bases in the middle. Looked up from germline, CDR1 is MGHRA and CDR2 is YSYEKL.

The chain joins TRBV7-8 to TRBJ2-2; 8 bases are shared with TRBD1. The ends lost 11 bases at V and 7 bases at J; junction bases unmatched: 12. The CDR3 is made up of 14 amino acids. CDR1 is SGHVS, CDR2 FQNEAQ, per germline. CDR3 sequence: CAAGTGDFVGELFF. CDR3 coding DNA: TGTGCCGCCGGGACAGGTGATTTCGTCGGGGAGCTGTTTTTT.